The 28 T cell receptor beta chains listed next were all sequenced from one sample in a study of response to subunit inactivated influenza vaccine. TCRdb itself ran the RT-PCR reads through MiXCR, one entry per CDR3 protein. This sample has around 750,000 distinct CDR3 sequences; 20% to 25% occur once, and the top ten carry approximately 10%. The sequencing used PBMCs from blood, collected approximately 5 days after vaccination. These receptors originate from a man aged 50-59 years who received an inactivated influenza vaccine.

This clonotype has just a few counts. This chain connects TRBV7-6 to TRBJ2-7, with 10 bases fitting TRBD2. The trim removed 8 bases at V and 3 bases at J, leaving 4 bases unmatched. Germline loops: CDR1 SGHVS, CDR2 FNYEAQ. This CDR3 is built from 13 residues. The CDR3 loop is CASGPSGSYEQYF. The CDR3 DNA reads as TGTGCCAGCGGTCCTAGCGGGAGCTACGAGCAGTACTTC.

V usage is TRBV27 and J usage is TRBJ2-1, with TRBD2 identical over 13 bases. The CDR3 sequence is 19 residues long. Germline loops: CDR1 MNHEY, CDR2 SMNVEV (reference sequence). Trimming removed 5 bases from V and 5 bases from J; junction bases left unmatched: 15. The CDR3 nucleotides read TGTGCCAGCAGTCGATACGGGACTAGCGGGGACACCATTCACAATGAGCAGTTCTTC. Its protein product is CASSRYGTSGDTIHNEQFF.

The genes are TRBV24-1 and TRBJ2-5, with 15 bases lining up with TRBD2. CDR1 KGHDR and CDR2 SFDVKD come from the germline V gene. CDR3 length: 17 residues. V trimming: 6 bases; J trimming: 2 bases; junction bases outside the gene matches: 6. The CDR3 DNA reads TGTGCCACCAGTCAAGGGACTAGCGGGGGGTTACAAGAGACCCAGTACTTC. It specifies CATSQGTSGGLQETQYF.

This chain uses TRBV5-1 with TRBJ1-2, with 10 bases fitting TRBD1. The CDR3 loop spans 15 amino acids. Per the germline V gene, CDR1 is SGHRS and CDR2 is YFSETQ. The trim removed 3 bases at V and 8 bases at J, leaving 10 bases unmatched. The CDR3 loop reads CASSSTGGLERGYTF. The CDR3 coding sequence is TGCGCCAGCAGCTCGACAGGGGGCCTGGAGAGGGGCTACACCTTC.

This clonotype was observed a handful of times. The V call is TRBV28, the J call TRBJ2-7, with a weak D call TRBD1 (6 bases). Trimming stripped 6 bases from V and 3 bases from J, with 18 bases between. Germline lookup yields CDR1 MDHEN and CDR2 SYDVKM. This CDR3 comprises 15 residues. This CDR3 reads CASSLSGTSNYEQYF. DNA for the CDR3: TGTGCCAGCAGCCTCTCCGGGACATCTAACTACGAGCAGTACTTC.

V and J are TRBV20-1 and TRBJ2-3, with a weak D call TRBD1 (5 bases). Germline CDR1 DFQATT, CDR2 SNEGSKA (reference sequence). The CDR3 is 15 residues long. The V end was cut by 6 bases, the J end by 0 bases, with 16 bases between. The CDR3 reads CSAQTRQSSTDTQYF. CDR3 bases: TGCAGTGCCCAGACCCGACAGTCTAGCACAGATACGCAGTATTTT.

This clonotype was seen only a few times. This chain connects TRBV7-2 to TRBJ2-1, with a possible D match to TRBD2 (5 bases). Germline assignment: CDR1 SGHTA and CDR2 FQGNSA. This CDR3 spans 14 amino acids. Trimming cost V 1 base and J 10 bases, with 14 bases left between them. The CDR3 DNA is TGTGCCAGCAGCTTAGACTTTCTAGCACGGGAGCAGTTCTTC. It encodes CASSLDFLAREQFF.

This clonotype occurred a few times. The chain employs TRBV10-3 and TRBJ2-3, with D hard to call. CDR3 length equals 13 residues. Germline values: CDR1 ENHRY, CDR2 SYGVKD. V was cut by 3 bases and J by 4 bases, with 8 bases left in between. The CDR3 DNA reads TGTGCCATCAGTGACCCGGCACCAGATACGCAGTATTTT. Protein sequence: CAISDPAPDTQYF.

This clonotype was counted once. The rearrangement uses TRBV20-1 and TRBJ1-1, with D possibly TRBD1 on 6 matching bases. Deletions cut 6 bases from V and 6 bases from J, with 17 bases between. The germline V gene encodes CDR1 DFQATT and CDR2 SNEGSKA (reference sequence). The CDR3 spans 13 residues. CDR3 bases: TGCAGTGCCCTAGAGGGGGGTGGGGCTGAAGCTTTCTTT. This gives the protein CSALEGGGAEAFF.

The chain has TRBV7-2 and TRBJ1-2, with no clear D. Trimming removed 5 bases at V and 11 bases at J, with 18 bases between. The CDR3 runs to 13 residues. Germline V CDR1 and CDR2: SGHTA, FQGNSA. The CDR3 loop is CASSGGLRQLYTF. The CDR3 region has the DNA TGTGCCAGCAGCGGAGGCCTGCGCCAGTTATACACCTTC.

The rearrangement joins TRBV3-1 to TRBJ2-1; D might be TRBD2 (5 bases). The CDR3 runs to 15 residues. V was clipped by 6 bases and J by 0 bases, with 12 bases between them. Germline CDR1 reads LGHDT; CDR2 reads YNNKEL (reference sequence). The CDR3 protein is CASSTRAVSYNEQFF. The CDR3 nucleotides are TGTGCCAGCAGTACGCGAGCGGTCTCCTACAATGAGCAGTTCTTC.

The sample holds a few counts of this clonotype. The chain combines TRBV28 with TRBJ1-6, with 9 nucleotides matching TRBD1. Germline V CDR1 and CDR2: MDHEN, SYDVKM. Germline trimming cut 6 bases from V and 14 bases from J; bases unmatched to any gene: 8. This CDR3 is 13 amino acids long. Here the CDR3 reads CASRVDRGLTLHF. The CDR3 DNA follows: TGTGCCAGCAGGGTGGACAGGGGACTAACCCTCCACTTT.

This clonotype was seen a few times. The chain links TRBV6-2 or TRBV6-3 to TRBJ2-1; D is perhaps TRBD2 (6 bases). This CDR3 spans 16 amino acids. In germline, CDR1 is MNHEY, CDR2 SVGEGT. Deletions cut 7 bases from V and 2 bases from J, with 18 bases between. CDR3: CASIPMGGGAYNEQFF. DNA of the CDR3: TGTGCCAGCATTCCTATGGGGGGAGGTGCCTACAATGAGCAGTTCTTC.

This rearrangement joins TRBV27 to TRBJ1-6; D possibly corresponds to TRBD1 (6 bases). There are 14 residues in the CDR3. Germline lookup yields CDR1 MNHEY and CDR2 SMNVEV (reference sequence). V was trimmed by 5 bases and J by 6 bases, leaving 11 bases between them. CDR3 residues: CASSIRDINSPLHF. In nucleotides, the CDR3 is TGTGCCAGCAGTATCCGGGACATTAATTCACCCCTCCACTTT.

J is TRBJ2-3 and V is TRBV14; D is unresolved. The CDR3 runs to 15 residues. CDR1 SGHDN and CDR2 FVKESK come from the germline V gene. V dropped 1 base and J dropped 4 bases, with 12 bases sitting between them. The CDR3 DNA is TGTGCCAGCAGCCAAGGTGGGCAGGTTGCAGATACGCAGTATTTT. It yields the protein CASSQGGQVADTQYF.

In this sample, this clonotype turned up a few times. This rearrangement joins TRBV10-3 to TRBJ2-3; the match to TRBD2 covers 7 bases. The V gene end was trimmed by 8 bases and the J gene end by 0 bases; junction bases not matched to a gene: 5. The CDR3 spans 14 residues. Germline values: CDR1 ENHRY, CDR2 SYGVKD. CDR3 residues: CAIGSGTSTDTQYF. CDR3 DNA sequence: TGTGCCATCGGAAGCGGGACTAGCACAGATACGCAGTATTTT.

The chain combines TRBV7-3 with TRBJ2-1; 11 bases agree with TRBD2. V lost 1 base and J lost 8; bases outside the gene matches: 10. Germline V CDR1 and CDR2: SGHTA, FQGTGA. The CDR3 loop spans 17 amino acids. In nucleotides, the CDR3 is TGTGCCAGCAGCTTAAAGGCGTCTAGCGGGAGGATGGATGAGCAGTTCTTC. This translates into CASSLKASSGRMDEQFF. The complete variable domain, with remaining parts taken from reference TRBV7-3 and TRBJ2-1, reads GAGVSQTPSNKVTEKGKYVELRCDPISGHTALYWYRQSLGQGPEFLIYFQGTGAADDSGLPNDRFFAVRPEGSVSTLKIQRTERGDSAVYLCASSLKASSGRMDEQFFGPGTRLTVL.

In DNA, the CDR3 is TGTGCCAGCAGCCTCACAAGTTCTAGCTCCTACGAGCAGTACTTC. Residues: CASSLTSSSSYEQYF. The chain employs TRBV7-6 and TRBJ2-7; D is undetermined. In germline, CDR1 is SGHVS, CDR2 FNYEAQ. The CDR3 spans 15 residues. The ends were cut back, 5 bases at V and 0 bases at J, with 14 bases in the middle.

This clonotype was detected ten times or more. This chain joins TRBV10-3 and TRBJ2-1; either TRBD1 or TRBD2 may supply D (5 bases each). The CDR3 runs 14 residues. CDR1 and CDR2 from the germline V gene are ENHRY and SYGVKD. Trimming cost V 6 bases and J 1 base, with 10 bases left between them. The CDR3 DNA sequence: TGTGCCATCAGGAACGAGGGGTCCTACAATGAGCAGTTCTTC. It specifies CAIRNEGSYNEQFF.

V gene TRBV6-2 or TRBV6-3 combines with J gene TRBJ2-1, with D unresolved. Germline assignment: CDR1 MNHEY and CDR2 SVGEGT. The CDR3 runs 12 residues. V lost 8 bases and J lost 5, with 10 bases in between. The CDR3 bases are TGTGCCAGCGTGGGCCTAGACAATGAGCAGTTCTTC. It specifies CASVGLDNEQFF.

CDR3 sequence: CSDDWAGASNEQYF. The CDR3, as DNA: TGCAGCGACGATTGGGCAGGGGCTAGCAACGAGCAGTACTTC. V and J are TRBV29-1 and TRBJ2-7, with D perhaps matching TRBD1 (6 bases). CDR3 length equals 14 residues. V dropped 7 bases and J dropped 5 bases, with 21 bases sitting between them. Germline CDR1 reads SQVTM; CDR2 reads ANQGSEA.

The CDR3 reads CASSRTGSMDQYF. DNA for the CDR3: TGTGCCAGCAGCCGGACAGGATCTATGGACCAGTACTTC. The J gene is TRBJ2-5, the V gene TRBV6-2 or TRBV6-3; TRBD1 matches 7 bases. Germline loops: CDR1 MNHEY, CDR2 SVGEGT. This CDR3 spans 13 amino acids. Germline trimming cut 6 bases from V and 10 bases from J; bases unmatched to any gene: 11.

This clonotype was found a few times. The V call is TRBV29-1, the J call TRBJ2-5; D is uncertain. Germline loops: CDR1 SQVTM, CDR2 ANQGSEA. The CDR3 is made up of 14 amino acids. With 4 bases removed from V and 4 bases from J, the gap between germline ends came to 16 bases. The CDR3 is CSVGTQHRRETQYF. In nucleotides, the CDR3 is TGCAGCGTTGGGACCCAGCATAGGCGAGAGACCCAGTACTTC. Filled out from reference TRBV29-1 and TRBJ2-5, the complete variable domain reads SAVISQKPSRDICQRGTSLTIQCQVDSQVTMMFWYRQQPGQSLTLIATANQGSEATYESGFVIDKFPISRPNLTFSTLTVSNMSPEDSSIYLCSVGTQHRRETQYFGPGTRLLVL.

V is TRBV5-1 and J is TRBJ2-5; 7 bases map to TRBD2. The CDR3 is 14 amino acids. Germline V gene lookup returns CDR1 SGHRS and CDR2 YFSETQ. V dropped 7 bases and J dropped 2; count of bases not matched to a gene: 8. The CDR3 loop is CASAGGGAQETQYF. The CDR3 nucleotides are TGCGCCAGCGCTGGGGGGGGAGCACAAGAGACCCAGTACTTC.

This clonotype was detected only a few times. The chain recombines TRBV6-1 with TRBJ2-1; 11 bases align to TRBD2. The CDR3 totals 15 residues. Trimming took 5 bases from V and 5 from J; bases not matched to a gene: 5. Germline V gene sequence: CDR1 MNHNS, CDR2 SASEGT. CDR3 nucleotides: TGTGCCAGCAGTACCGGGACTAGCGGAGACAATGAGCAGTTCTTC. Protein: CASSTGTSGDNEQFF.

This clonotype was detected many times. This chain joins TRBV7-2 and TRBJ1-6; D gene unclear. The CDR3 spans 16 residues. V shed 2 bases and J shed 0 bases, with 8 bases lying between them. CDR1 SGHTA and CDR2 FQGNSA come from the germline V gene. CDR3 residues: CASSLSHSSYNSPLHF. As DNA, the CDR3 is TGTGCCAGCAGCTTATCTCACAGCTCCTATAATTCACCCCTCCACTTT.

Comments on this clonotype: Possible read error: a much larger clone is one base away. This rearrangement joins TRBV12-3 or TRBV12-4 to TRBJ1-1; maybe TRBD1 (5 bases). This CDR3 contains 15 residues. The CDR3 DNA is TGTGCCAGCAGTTTGGGGGGTTTTATGAACACTGAAGCTTACTTT. It yields the protein CASSLGGFMNTEAYF.

This clonotype was detected many times. The chain recombines TRBV20-1 with TRBJ2-7; D perhaps matches TRBD2 (6 bases). The CDR3 contains 16 residues. Germline V gives CDR1 DFQATT, CDR2 SNEGSKA (reference sequence). The germline V and J ends were trimmed by 5 bases and 4 bases, with 24 bases remaining between them. DNA of the CDR3: TGCAGTGCTCAGGCCCCGGGACTCACTCGCGCATACGAGCAGTACTTC. Translated, it gives CSAQAPGLTRAYEQYF.